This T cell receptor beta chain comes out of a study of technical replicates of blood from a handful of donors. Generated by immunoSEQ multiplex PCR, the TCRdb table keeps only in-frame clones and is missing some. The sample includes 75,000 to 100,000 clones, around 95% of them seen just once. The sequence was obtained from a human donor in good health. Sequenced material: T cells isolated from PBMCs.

The CDR3 reads CASSFLAGGIGNEQFF. The DNA of the CDR3 is TGTGCCAGCAGTTTCCTAGCGGGAGGGATCGGCAATGAGCAGTTCTTC. The chain uses TRBV27 and TRBJ2-1, with TRBD2 matching over 12 bases. Germline-derived CDR1 and CDR2 are MNHEY and SMNVEV (reference sequence). The CDR3 contains 16 residues. J lost 6 bases, V lost 3 bases, and 6 bases had no gene match.